This TCR beta chain emerged from a study of shared clonotypes between healthy human individuals. The data were produced by immunoSEQ multiplex PCR, yet TCRdb's version contains in-frame clones alone and is incomplete. The table includes 600,000 to 750,000 clones, 55% to 75% detected once. Participating donors were healthy, HIV-negative adults free of recent acute infections or vaccinations. Points from the study as a whole: Several donors held roughly 5% of naive CD4 clonotypes in common.

CDR3 length: 18 residues. Germline values: CDR1 SGHRS, CDR2 YFSETQ. The trim removed 0 bases at V and 3 bases at J, leaving 10 bases unmatched. A note on this clone: The antigen is unknown.

What was sequenced was memory CD4+ T cells sorted from blood. This sample's subset: CD45RA-negative fraction. The clonotype comes from a woman aged 25 to 39 in good health. The chain combines TRBV5-1 with TRBJ1-4, with TRBD1 matching over 8 bases. CDR3 region: CASSLVSGRGRANEKLFF. The CDR3 DNA reads as TGCGCCAGCAGCTTGGTCTCGGGCAGGGGGCGAGCTAATGAAAAACTGTTTTTT.